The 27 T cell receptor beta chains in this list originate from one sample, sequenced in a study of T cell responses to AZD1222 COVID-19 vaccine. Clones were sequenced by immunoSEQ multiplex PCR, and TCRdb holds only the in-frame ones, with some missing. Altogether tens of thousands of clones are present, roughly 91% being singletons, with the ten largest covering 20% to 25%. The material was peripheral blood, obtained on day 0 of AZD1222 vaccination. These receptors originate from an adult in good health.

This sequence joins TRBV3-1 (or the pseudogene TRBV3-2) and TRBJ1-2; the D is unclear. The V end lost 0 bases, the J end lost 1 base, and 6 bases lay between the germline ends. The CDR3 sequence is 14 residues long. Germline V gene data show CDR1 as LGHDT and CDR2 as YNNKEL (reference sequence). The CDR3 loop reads CASSQDGDNYGYTF. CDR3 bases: TGTGCCAGCAGCCAAGACGGGGATAACTATGGCTACACCTTC.

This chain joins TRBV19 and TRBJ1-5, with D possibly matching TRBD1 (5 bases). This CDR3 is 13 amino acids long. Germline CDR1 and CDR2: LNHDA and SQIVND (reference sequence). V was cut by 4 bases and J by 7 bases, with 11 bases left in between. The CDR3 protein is CASSRGPRQPQHF. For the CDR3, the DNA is TGTGCCAGTAGTAGGGGACCTCGGCAGCCCCAGCATTTT.

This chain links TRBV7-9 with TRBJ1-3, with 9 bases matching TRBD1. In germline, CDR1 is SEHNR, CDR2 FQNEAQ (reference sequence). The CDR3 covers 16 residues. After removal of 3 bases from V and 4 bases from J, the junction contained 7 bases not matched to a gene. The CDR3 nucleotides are TGTGCCAGCAGCTTTTTTACCGGGACAGGGGGAAACACCATATATTTT. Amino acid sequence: CASSFFTGTGGNTIYF.

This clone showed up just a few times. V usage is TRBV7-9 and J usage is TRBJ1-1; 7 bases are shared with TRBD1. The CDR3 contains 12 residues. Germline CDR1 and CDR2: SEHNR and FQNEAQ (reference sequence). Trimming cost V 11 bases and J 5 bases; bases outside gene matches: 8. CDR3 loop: CAERQGGTEAFF. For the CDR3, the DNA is TGTGCCGAGAGACAGGGAGGGACTGAAGCTTTCTTT.

The CDR3 reads CASVRDILSYEQYF. The CDR3 DNA reads TGTGCCAGCGTGAGGGACATTCTATCCTACGAGCAGTACTTC. The genes are TRBV28 and TRBJ2-7; D might be TRBD1 (6 bases). Trimming removed 8 bases at V and 1 base at J, with 15 bases between. The length of the CDR3 is 14 residues. Germline values: CDR1 MDHEN, CDR2 SYDVKM.

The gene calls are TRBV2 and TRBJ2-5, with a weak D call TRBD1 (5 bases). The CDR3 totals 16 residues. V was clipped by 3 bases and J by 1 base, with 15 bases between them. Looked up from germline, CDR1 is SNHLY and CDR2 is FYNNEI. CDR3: CASSEGGAPSQETQYF. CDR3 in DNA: TGTGCCAGCAGTGAGGGTGGGGCCCCGTCCCAAGAGACCCAGTACTTC.

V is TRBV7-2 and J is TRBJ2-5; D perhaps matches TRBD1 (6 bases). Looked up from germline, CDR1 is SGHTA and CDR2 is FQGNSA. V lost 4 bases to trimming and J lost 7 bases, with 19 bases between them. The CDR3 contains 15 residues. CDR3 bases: TGTGCCAGCAGCTCGGAGACAGGACCGAGCGGGACCCAGTACTTC. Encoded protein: CASSSETGPSGTQYF.

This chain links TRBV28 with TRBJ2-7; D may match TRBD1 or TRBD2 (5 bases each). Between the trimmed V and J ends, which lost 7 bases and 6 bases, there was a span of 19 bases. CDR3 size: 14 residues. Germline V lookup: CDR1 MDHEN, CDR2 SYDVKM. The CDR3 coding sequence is TGTGCCAGCAATGGGGGTAGGAATTCGGGCGAGCAGTACTTC. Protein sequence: CASNGGRNSGEQYF.

The CDR3 region has the DNA TGCGCCAGCAGCCAAAACGAGTGGCCAACCTACGAGCAGTACTTC. Its protein is CASSQNEWPTYEQYF. The rearrangement links TRBV4-3 to TRBJ2-7; unclear D gene. CDR3 size: 15 residues. Trimming removed 2 bases from V and 2 bases from J, with 13 bases in between. In germline, CDR1 is LGHNA, CDR2 YSLEER.

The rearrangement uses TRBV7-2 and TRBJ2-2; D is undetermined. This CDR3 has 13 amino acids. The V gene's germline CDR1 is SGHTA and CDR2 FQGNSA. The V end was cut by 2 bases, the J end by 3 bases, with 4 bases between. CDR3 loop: CASSLRDTGELFF. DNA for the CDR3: TGTGCCAGCAGCTTACGCGACACCGGGGAGCTGTTTTTT.

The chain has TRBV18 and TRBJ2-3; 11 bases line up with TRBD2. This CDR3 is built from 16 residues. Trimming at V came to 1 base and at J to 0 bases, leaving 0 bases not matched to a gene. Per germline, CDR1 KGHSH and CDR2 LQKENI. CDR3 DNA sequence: TGTGCCAGCTCACCACGACTAGCGGGGAGCACAGATACGCAGTATTTT. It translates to CASSPRLAGSTDTQYF. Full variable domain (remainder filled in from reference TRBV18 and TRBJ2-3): NAGVMQNPRHLVRRRGQEARLRCSPMKGHSHVYWYRQLPEEGLKFMVYLQKENIIDESGMPKERFSAEFPKEGPSILRIQQVVRGDSAAYFCASSPRLAGSTDTQYFGPGTRLTVL.

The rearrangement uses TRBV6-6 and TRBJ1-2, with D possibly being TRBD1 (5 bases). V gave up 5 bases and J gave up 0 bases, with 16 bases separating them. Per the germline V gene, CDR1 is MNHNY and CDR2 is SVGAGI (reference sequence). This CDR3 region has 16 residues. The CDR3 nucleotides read TGTGCCAGCAGTCGAAACCGGGACGGCGCTAACTATGGCTACACCTTC. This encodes CASSRNRDGANYGYTF.

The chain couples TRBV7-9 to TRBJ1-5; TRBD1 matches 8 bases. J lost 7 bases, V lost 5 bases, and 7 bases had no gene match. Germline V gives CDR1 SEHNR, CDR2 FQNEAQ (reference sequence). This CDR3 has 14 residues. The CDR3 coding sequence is TGTGCCAGCAGCAACACAGGGGGTCCCCAGCCCCAGCATTTT. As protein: CASSNTGGPQPQHF.

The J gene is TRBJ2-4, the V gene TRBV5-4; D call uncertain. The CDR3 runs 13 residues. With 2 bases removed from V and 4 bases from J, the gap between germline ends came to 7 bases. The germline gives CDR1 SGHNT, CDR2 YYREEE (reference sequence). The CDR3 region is CASSFDQKNIQYF. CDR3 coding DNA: TGTGCCAGCAGCTTCGACCAGAAAAACATTCAGTACTTC.

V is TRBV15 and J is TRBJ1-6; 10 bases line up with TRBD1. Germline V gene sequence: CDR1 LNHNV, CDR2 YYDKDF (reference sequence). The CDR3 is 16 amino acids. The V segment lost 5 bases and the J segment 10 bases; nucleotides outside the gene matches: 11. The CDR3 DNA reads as TGTGCCACCAGCGTAACCGGGACAGGGGATCGGTCACCCCTCCACTTT. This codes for CATSVTGTGDRSPLHF.

DNA of the CDR3: TGTGCCAGCTCCTTGACAGGGGGCGACGAGCAGTACTTC. As protein: CASSLTGGDEQYF. The chain uses TRBV18 and TRBJ2-7; 10 bases map to TRBD1. V lost 6 bases and J lost 5; bases outside the gene matches: 4. CDR1 and CDR2 from the germline V gene are KGHSH and LQKENI. The CDR3 spans 13 residues. Supplemented by reference TRBV18 and TRBJ2-7, the full variable domain reads NAGVMQNPRHLVRRRGQEARLRCSPMKGHSHVYWYRQLPEEGLKFMVYLQKENIIDESGMPKERFSAEFPKEGPSILRIQQVVRGDSAAYFCASSLTGGDEQYFGPGTRLTVT.

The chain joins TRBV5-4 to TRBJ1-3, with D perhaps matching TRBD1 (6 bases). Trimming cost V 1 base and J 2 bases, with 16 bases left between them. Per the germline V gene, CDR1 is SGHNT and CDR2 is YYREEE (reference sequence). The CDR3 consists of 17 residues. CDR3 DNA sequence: TGTGCCAGCAGCTTGCCCGGGGGCGCGGGGACTGGAAACACCATATATTTT. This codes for CASSLPGGAGTGNTIYF.

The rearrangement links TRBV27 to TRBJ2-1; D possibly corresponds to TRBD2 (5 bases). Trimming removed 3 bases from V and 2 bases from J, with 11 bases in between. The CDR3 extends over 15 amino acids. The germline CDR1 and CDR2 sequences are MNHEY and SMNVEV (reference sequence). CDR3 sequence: CASSFSGKAYNEQFF. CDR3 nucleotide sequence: TGTGCCAGCAGTTTTTCGGGAAAGGCCTACAATGAGCAGTTCTTC.

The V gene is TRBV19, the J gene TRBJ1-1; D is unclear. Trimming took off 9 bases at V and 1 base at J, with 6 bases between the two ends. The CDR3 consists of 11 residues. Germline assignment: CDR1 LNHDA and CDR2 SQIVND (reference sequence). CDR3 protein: CASFKNTEAFF. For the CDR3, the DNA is TGTGCCAGCTTCAAGAACACTGAAGCTTTCTTT. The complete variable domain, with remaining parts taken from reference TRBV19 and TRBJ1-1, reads DGGITQSPKYLFRKEGQNVTLSCEQNLNHDAMYWYRQDPGQGLRLIYYSQIVNDFQKGDIAEGYSVSREKKESFPLTVTSAQKNPTAFYLCASFKNTEAFFGQGTRLTVV.

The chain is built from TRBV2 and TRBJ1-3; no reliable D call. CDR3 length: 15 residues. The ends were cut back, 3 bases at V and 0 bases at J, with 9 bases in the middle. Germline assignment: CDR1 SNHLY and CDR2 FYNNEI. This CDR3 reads CASSEYGSSGNTIYF. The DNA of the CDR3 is TGTGCCAGCAGTGAGTACGGGTCCTCTGGAAACACCATATATTTT.

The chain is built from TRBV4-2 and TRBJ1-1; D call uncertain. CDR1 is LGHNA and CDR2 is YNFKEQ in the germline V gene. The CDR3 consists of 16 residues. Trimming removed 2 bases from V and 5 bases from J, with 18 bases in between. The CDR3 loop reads CASSQPVKWGGTEAFF. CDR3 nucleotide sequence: TGTGCCAGCAGCCAACCGGTGAAGTGGGGTGGTACTGAAGCTTTCTTT.

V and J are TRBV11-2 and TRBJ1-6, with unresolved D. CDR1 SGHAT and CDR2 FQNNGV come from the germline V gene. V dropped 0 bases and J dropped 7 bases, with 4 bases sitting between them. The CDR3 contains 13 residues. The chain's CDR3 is CASSLDGNSPLHF. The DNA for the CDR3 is TGTGCCAGCAGCTTAGATGGGAATTCACCCCTCCACTTT.

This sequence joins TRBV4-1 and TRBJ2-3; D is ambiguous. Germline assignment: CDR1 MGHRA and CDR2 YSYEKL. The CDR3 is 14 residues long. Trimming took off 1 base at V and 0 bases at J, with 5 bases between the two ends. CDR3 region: CASSQGQSTDTQYF. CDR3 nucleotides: TGCGCCAGCAGCCAAGGGCAGAGCACAGATACGCAGTATTTT.

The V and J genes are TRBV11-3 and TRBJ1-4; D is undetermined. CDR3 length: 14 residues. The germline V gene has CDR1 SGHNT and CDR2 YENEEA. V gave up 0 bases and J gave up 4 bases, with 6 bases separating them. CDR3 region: CASSLEDLNEKLFF. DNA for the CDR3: TGTGCCAGCAGCTTAGAGGATCTTAATGAAAAACTGTTTTTT.

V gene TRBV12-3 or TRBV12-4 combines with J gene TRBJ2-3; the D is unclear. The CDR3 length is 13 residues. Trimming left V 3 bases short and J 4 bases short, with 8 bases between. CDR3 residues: CASSFLRSDTQYF. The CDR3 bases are TGTGCCAGCAGTTTTCTTCGTTCAGATACGCAGTATTTT.

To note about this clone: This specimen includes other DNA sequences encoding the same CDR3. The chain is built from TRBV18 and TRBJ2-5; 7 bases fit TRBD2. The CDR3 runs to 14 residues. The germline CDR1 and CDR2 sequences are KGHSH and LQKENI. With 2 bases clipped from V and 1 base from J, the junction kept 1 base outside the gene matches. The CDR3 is CASSPSGTQETQYF. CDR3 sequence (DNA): TGTGCCAGCTCACCAAGCGGGACCCAAGAGACCCAGTACTTC.

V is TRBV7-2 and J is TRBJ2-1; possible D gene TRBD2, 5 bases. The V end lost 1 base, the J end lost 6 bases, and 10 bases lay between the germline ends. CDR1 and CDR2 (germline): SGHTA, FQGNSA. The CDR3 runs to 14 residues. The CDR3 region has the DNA TGTGCCAGCAGCTTAGGGCTAGCTGGCAATGAGCAGTTCTTC. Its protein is CASSLGLAGNEQFF.